Detailed here is one T cell receptor (beta chain). Compared with germline, one end of the junction differs, possibly owing to a read error. The PCR contained 60 Vbeta and 13 Jbeta primers. Using immunoSEQ multiplex PCR, the repertoire was profiled, and TCRdb retains in-frame clones only, with some absent. The data show around 120,000 clones, roughly 77% seen once. The sample comes from a study of cytomegalovirus exposure and HLA in healthy donors. The germline gives CDR1 SSHAT, CDR2 FNYEAQ (reference sequence). The CDR3 runs 14 residues. The rearrangement joins TRBV7-7 to TRBJ2-1, with D unresolved. Sequenced material: PBMCs. The sequence derives from a man in his fifties in good health and CMV-seropositive. CDR3 residues: CASSSKTSPLEQFF. CDR3 bases: TGTGCTAGCAGCTCTAAGACAAGCCCCCTCGAGCAGTTCTTC.